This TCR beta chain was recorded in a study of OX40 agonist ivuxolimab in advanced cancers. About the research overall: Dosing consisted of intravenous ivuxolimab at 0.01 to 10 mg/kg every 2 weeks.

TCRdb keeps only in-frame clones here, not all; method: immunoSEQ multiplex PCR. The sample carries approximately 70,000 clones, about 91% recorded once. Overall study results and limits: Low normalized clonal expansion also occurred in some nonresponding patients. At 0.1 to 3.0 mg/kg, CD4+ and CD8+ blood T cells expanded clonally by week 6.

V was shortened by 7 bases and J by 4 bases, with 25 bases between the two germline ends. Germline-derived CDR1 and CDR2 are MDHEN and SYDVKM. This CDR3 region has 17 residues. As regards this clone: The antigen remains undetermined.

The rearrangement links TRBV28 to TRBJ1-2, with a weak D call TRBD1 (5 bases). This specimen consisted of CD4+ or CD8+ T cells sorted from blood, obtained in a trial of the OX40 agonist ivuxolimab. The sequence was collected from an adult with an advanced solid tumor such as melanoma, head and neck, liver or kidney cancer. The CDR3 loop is CASTQESAEGRGYGYTF. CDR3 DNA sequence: TGTGCCAGCACTCAAGAGAGTGCGGAGGGAAGGGGCTATGGCTACACCTTC.